The 22 T cell receptor beta chains given below trace back to one sample, sequenced in a study of blood T cells in healthy people across ages. Next came a second PCR, run for roughly 6 to 11 cycles, which used a sample-barcoded 5' primer along with a J-beta primer mix. Each CDR3 protein is one row after TCRdb ran MiXCR on the 5' RACE reads. The sample yields fewer than 900,000 distinct CDR3 sequences, under 40% seen once. Sequencing used blood. Receptors were obtained from a man aged 18-30 years in good health.

As for this clonotype: A read error may explain this, as a much larger clone is one base away. The chain carries TRBV20-1 and TRBJ2-7; 12 bases line up with TRBD2. This CDR3 spans 14 amino acids. CDR1 is DFQATT and CDR2 is SNEGSKA in the germline V gene (reference sequence). In nucleotides, the CDR3 is TGCAGCGCCCGGACTAGCGGGGACTCCTACGAGCGGTACTTC. The encoded protein is CSARTSGDSYERYF.

The J gene is TRBJ1-1, the V gene TRBV5-1, with TRBD1 matching 9 bases. Germline V CDR1 and CDR2: SGHRS, YFSETQ. This CDR3 contains 14 residues. Trimming removed 4 bases from V and 6 bases from J; junction bases left unmatched: 7. DNA of the CDR3: TGCGCCAGCAGCCCGACAGGGGGATACCCTGAAGCTTTCTTT. As protein: CASSPTGGYPEAFF.

This clonotype was seen a handful of times. The rearrangement uses TRBV9 and TRBJ1-5; no clear D. The CDR3 runs to 14 residues. The germline gives CDR1 SGDLS, CDR2 YYNGEE. V was trimmed by 0 bases and J by 7 bases, leaving 11 bases between them. In DNA, the CDR3 is TGTGCCAGCAGCGTAGGTGGCACTCCGCAGCCCCAGCATTTT. Its translation: CASSVGGTPQPQHF.

CDR3 nucleotides: TGTGCCAGCAGCTTACTGGGGCCCACAGATACGCAGTATTTT. Protein sequence: CASSLLGPTDTQYF. The rearrangement links TRBV11-2 to TRBJ2-3; possible D gene TRBD1, 5 bases. From germline, CDR1 is SGHAT and CDR2 FQNNGV. CDR3 length: 14 amino acids. V was pared by 2 bases and J by 2 bases, with 8 bases between.

A few counts support this clonotype. The rearrangement links TRBV12-3 or TRBV12-4 to TRBJ2-7, with 14 bases lining up with TRBD2. The CDR3 spans 15 residues. Trimming at V came to 6 bases and at J to 10 bases, leaving 11 bases not matched to a gene. As DNA, the CDR3 is TGTGCCAGCAGCACGGGACTAGCGGGGGCCCCAGGACAGTACTTC. Residues: CASSTGLAGAPGQYF.

This clonotype was found a few times. The chain couples TRBV5-4 to TRBJ2-1; no clear D. V dropped 0 bases and J dropped 8 bases, with 15 bases sitting between them. The CDR3 totals 15 residues. Germline V gene lookup returns CDR1 SGHNT and CDR2 YYREEE (reference sequence). DNA of the CDR3: TGTGCCAGCAGCTTGGCGAATCCTCAACCCCATGAGCAGTTCTTC. It yields the protein CASSLANPQPHEQFF.

This clonotype has more than one count but fewer than ten. The rearrangement joins TRBV2 to TRBJ1-2, with D unresolved. Trimming took 11 bases from V and 4 from J, leaving 23 bases between them. The CDR3 is 15 amino acids. The germline CDR1 and CDR2 sequences are SNHLY and FYNNEI. The CDR3 sequence is CAGRSARVVGYGYTF. CDR3 nucleotides: TGTGCCGGTAGGAGCGCCCGGGTGGTTGGCTATGGCTACACCTTC.

V is TRBV28 and J is TRBJ2-7; 10 bases fit TRBD1. J was trimmed by 9 bases and V by 5 bases; bases with no gene match: 4. The CDR3 is made up of 12 amino acids. Germline assignment: CDR1 MDHEN and CDR2 SYDVKM. CDR3 in DNA: TGTGCCAGCAGTAGACAGGGGGCGCGGCAGTACTTC. It codes for CASSRQGARQYF. The full variable domain, its missing parts supplied by reference TRBV28 and TRBJ2-7, is DVKVTQSSRYLVKRTGEKVFLECVQDMDHENMFWYRQDPGLGLRLIYFSYDVKMKEKGDIPEGYSVSREKKERFSLILESASTNQTSMYLCASSRQGARQYFGPGTRLTVT.

The genes are TRBV4-1 and TRBJ1-2; 10 bases are shared with TRBD1. Trimming removed 4 bases from V and 2 bases from J; junction bases left unmatched: 7. The germline V gene has CDR1 MGHRA and CDR2 YSYEKL. This CDR3 contains 16 residues. CDR3 coding DNA: TGCGCCAGCAGCCGACCGAAGGGACAGGGGAACTATGGCTACACCTTC. This encodes CASSRPKGQGNYGYTF.

The V call is TRBV20-1, the J call TRBJ2-3; D perhaps matches TRBD1 (6 bases). V was cut by 0 bases and J by 5 bases, with 18 bases left in between. Germline CDR1 and CDR2: DFQATT and SNEGSKA (reference sequence). The CDR3 loop spans 16 amino acids. The CDR3 region has the DNA TGCAGTGCTAGAGATCTCTTGGCAGGGGCGGAAGATACGCAGTATTTT. This encodes CSARDLLAGAEDTQYF.

The genes are TRBV5-1 and TRBJ2-3; 9 nucleotides align to TRBD2. Germline assignment: CDR1 SGHRS and CDR2 YFSETQ. CDR3 length equals 14 residues. With 8 bases clipped from V and 6 bases from J, the junction kept 10 bases outside the gene matches. CDR3: CASAVAGAGDTQYF. Written as DNA, the CDR3 is TGCGCCAGTGCGGTAGCGGGGGCCGGGGATACGCAGTATTTT.

This sequence joins TRBV5-4 and TRBJ1-1; no firm D call. With 4 bases removed from V and 0 bases from J, the gap between germline ends came to 13 bases. Looked up from germline, CDR1 is SGHNT and CDR2 is YYREEE (reference sequence). The CDR3 totals 15 residues. The CDR3 loop is CASSARTAMNTEAFF. CDR3 sequence (DNA): TGTGCCAGCAGCGCGCGGACTGCCATGAACACTGAAGCTTTCTTT. The entire variable domain, with the rest obtained from reference TRBV5-4 and TRBJ1-1, is as follows: ETGVTQSPTHLIKTRGQQVTLRCSSQSGHNTVSWYQQALGQGPQFIFQYYREEENGRGNFPPRFSGLQFPNYSSELNVNALELDDSALYLCASSARTAMNTEAFFGQGTRLTVV.

This chain uses TRBV4-3 with TRBJ2-5, with D hard to call. The CDR3 spans 15 residues. Deletions cut 0 bases from V and 2 bases from J, with 10 bases between. The germline gives CDR1 LGHNA, CDR2 YSLEER. This CDR3 is CASSQDWDWQETQYF. DNA of the CDR3: TGCGCCAGCAGCCAAGATTGGGATTGGCAAGAGACCCAGTACTTC.

In this sample, this clonotype turned up a few times. This chain joins TRBV14 and TRBJ1-1, with 7 bases lining up with TRBD1. Germline-derived CDR1 and CDR2 are SGHDN and FVKESK. The V gene end was trimmed by 0 bases and the J gene end by 4 bases; junction bases not matched to a gene: 8. The CDR3 sequence is 16 residues long. CDR3 sequence reads: CASSQDLTGVGTEAFF. The CDR3 DNA is TGTGCCAGCAGCCAAGACTTAACAGGGGTCGGCACTGAAGCTTTCTTT.

The chain combines TRBV20-1 with TRBJ2-7; D unresolved. Matching the DNA end better, TRBJ2-5 makes the J call doubtful. The CDR3 extends over 12 amino acids. Per germline, CDR1 DFQATT and CDR2 SNEGSKA (reference sequence). CDR3 in amino acids: CSAREKGQTQYF. CDR3 coding DNA: TGCAGTGCTAGGGAGAAGGGCCAGACCCAGTACTTC.

The chain couples TRBV20-1 to TRBJ2-1; D remains unclear. The CDR3 covers 15 residues. V lost 3 bases to trimming and J lost 0 bases, with 12 bases between them. In germline, CDR1 is DFQATT, CDR2 SNEGSKA (reference sequence). CDR3 residues: CSASETWSSYNEQFF. The CDR3 nucleotides read TGCAGTGCTAGTGAGACTTGGAGCTCCTACAATGAGCAGTTCTTC.

V gene TRBV20-1 combines with J gene TRBJ2-1; 10 nucleotides agree with TRBD1. Losses at the gene ends were 3 bases for V and 8 bases for J; bases not matched to a gene: 13. Germline V gene lookup returns CDR1 DFQATT and CDR2 SNEGSKA (reference sequence). The CDR3 loop spans 16 amino acids. The CDR3 spells CSARLPRQGAVDEQFF. The CDR3 nucleotides read TGCAGTGCTAGGCTCCCTCGACAGGGGGCCGTCGATGAGCAGTTCTTC.

A few counts support this clonotype. The rearrangement joins TRBV14 to TRBJ1-1, with 11 nucleotides matching TRBD1. The CDR3 is 13 amino acids. J gave up 7 bases and V 6 bases, and 4 bases lay outside the gene matches. Germline values: CDR1 SGHDN, CDR2 FVKESK. The CDR3 reads CASRGTGGSEAFF. The CDR3 DNA follows: TGTGCCAGCAGGGGGACAGGGGGAAGTGAAGCTTTCTTT.

The J gene is TRBJ1-1, the V gene TRBV4-1, with D tentatively TRBD1 (5 bases). This CDR3 spans 16 amino acids. The V gene lost 0 bases and the J gene lost 3 bases, with 14 bases spanning the gap. The V gene's germline CDR1 is MGHRA and CDR2 YSYEKL. The CDR3: CASSQDRGRVYTEAFF. CDR3 in DNA: TGCGCCAGCAGCCAAGATAGGGGCAGGGTGTACACTGAAGCTTTCTTT.

The gene calls are TRBV20-1 and TRBJ2-5; 7 bases map to TRBD2. V shed 0 bases, J shed 2 bases, and the junction held 0 bases outside the gene matches. CDR1 and CDR2 (germline): DFQATT, SNEGSKA (reference sequence). The CDR3 extends over 13 amino acids. This CDR3 reads CSARERGQETQYF. The CDR3 DNA sequence: TGCAGTGCTAGAGAGCGGGGGCAAGAGACCCAGTACTTC.

V and J are TRBV3-1 and TRBJ1-2; 9 nucleotides agree with TRBD1. J lost 6 bases, V lost 5 bases, and 4 bases had no gene match. Germline loops: CDR1 LGHDT, CDR2 YNNKEL (reference sequence). The CDR3 contains 13 residues. The CDR3 loop is CASSTGTGNGYTF. For the CDR3, the DNA is TGTGCCAGCAGCACCGGGACAGGGAATGGCTACACCTTC.

A few counts support this clonotype. The CDR3 loop reads CASSYSTGRGVLEQYF. CDR3 DNA: TGTGCCAGCAGTTACTCGACAGGGCGGGGGGTTTTGGAGCAGTACTTC. The chain has TRBV6-8 and TRBJ2-7; perhaps TRBD2 as D (8 bases). CDR3 size: 16 residues. Germline lookup yields CDR1 MNHGY and CDR2 SAAAGT. Deletions cut 0 bases from V and 7 bases from J, with 19 bases between.